What follows is one T cell receptor (beta chain) and its context. The antigen it recognizes is unknown. Nothing much larger sits one base from this clone, and base qualities are not available. The data derive from a study of blood T cell repertoires in COVID-19 (dated by TCRdb to between 2020 and 2021). Study-wide context: Collaborator samples came from the United States, Italy and Spain and covered acute and convalescent phases of COVID-19. The repertoires were made available in a free public database intended to serve as a resource for research on the immune response to SARS-CoV-2. Samples were obtained from the ongoing ImmuneRACE study (first 160 participants) and from 1,254 subjects provided by 6 global collaborators. The dataset comprised deeply sampled blood TCRbeta repertoires from subjects exposed to, actively infected with, or recovered from COVID-19. Where available, HLA class I and class II types were obtained from metadata supplied by the sample provider rather than from assay-based typing. Sample metadata almost always included a de-identified subject ID, COVID-19 status, age in years and sex. The prospective study material was composed of cDNA or gDNA derived from T cells, B-cell-depleted T cells, or PBMCs. Paper-wide results and their limitations: How much clinical and demographic metadata was included differed by source and by participant, and the metadata was provided uncurated.

Each collaborating institution followed its own protocols to collect whole blood in K2EDTA tubes. For TCRbeta analysis, collaborators shipped samples as frozen whole blood, isolated PBMCs, or DNA extracted from either of those sample types. The immunoSEQ Assay, a bias-controlled multiplex PCR, was used to amplify TCRbeta CDR3 regions from genomic DNA. Turning to the authors' computational methods: The number of nucleated cells in each sample was estimated by amplification of reference gene primers within the assay. Sequence reads were collapsed and filtered to measure the absolute abundance of every unique TCRbeta CDR3 rearrangement. For each sample, productive Simpson clonality was calculated by taking the square root of Simpson's diversity index across productive rearrangements. Not all clones reach the TCRdb copy of this immuneACCESS table, which keeps in-frame sequences only. Checked studies attribute under half of the gap to unresolved V genes and leave the rest unexplained. V and J calls and clone size are given by that table; D and trimming were obtained from the DNA. Here the sample has over 150,000 clones; around four fifths occur a single time. About 1.9% of the sample is held by the ten biggest clonotypes.

Including cysteine and phenylalanine, the CDR3 has 18 amino acids. Only the CDR3 part of the read is kept: 54 bases, read in frame from the first base. The CDR1 and CDR2 encoded by the germline V gene are SGDLS and YYNGEE. Germline trimming amounts to 4 bases on V and 3 bases on J, with 11 as the count of junction bases outside the gene matches. The material sequenced was peripheral blood. The source is a woman at least 80 years old with acute or convalescent COVID-19. The rearrangement combines TRBV9 with TRBJ2-3; TRBD2 lines up with 13 middle nucleotides. The nucleotides read TGTGCCAGCAGCCATAGACTAGCGGGGGGCCGGGGAACAGATACGCAGTATTTT. Translated, this is CASSHRLAGGRGTDTQYF.